This note documents a single T cell receptor (beta chain) sequence. These data belong to a study of cytomegalovirus exposure and HLA in healthy donors. The CDR3 spans 14 residues. Looked up from germline, CDR1 is SEHNR and CDR2 is FQNEAQ (reference sequence). The germline V and J ends were trimmed by 1 base and 6 bases, with 12 bases remaining between them. Only in-frame clones appear in the TCRdb table, and some are missing; sequencing was by immunoSEQ multiplex PCR. The table lists 150,000 to 200,000 clones, about 95% of them singletons. While the first cohort had hundreds of subjects, the donors belonged to the separate validation cohort of about 110 subjects.

The receptor comes from a woman aged 18-29 years in good health and CMV-seronegative. V and J are TRBV7-9 and TRBJ1-1; D is undetermined. The sample comprised PBMCs. The CDR3 nucleotides read TGTGCCAGCAGCTTAGGAGCCCGGGGATCTGAAGCTTTCTTT. It translates to CASSLGARGSEAFF.